A single sample gave rise to the 17 T cell receptor beta chains below, sequenced in a study of shared clonotypes between healthy human individuals. Terminally differentiated effector memory CD45RA+ cells were left out of the naive CD8 fraction, which was CD45RO-negative and positively selected for CCR7. TCRdb's copy holds only in-frame clones and misses some; the assay was immunoSEQ multiplex PCR. The sample contains about 2.2 million clones, 85% to 95% of which appear only once. Input material: naive CD8+ T cells from PBMCs. All receptors derive from a man younger than 30 in good health. Some clones in this sample may be carry-over from other donors' samples.

To note about this clone: At the DNA level, this CDR3 is encoded by other sequences in the same sample as well. V is TRBV7-2 and J is TRBJ2-7, with D unclear. The CDR3 extends over 12 amino acids. Trimming removed 1 base from V and 6 bases from J, with 7 bases in between. Germline V CDR1 and CDR2: SGHTA, FQGNSA. DNA for the CDR3: TGTGCCAGCAGCTTAGTTCCCGGCGAGCAGTACTTC. Its translation: CASSLVPGEQYF.

This chain joins TRBV11-2 and TRBJ2-1; weak D call: TRBD1 (5 bases). The length of the CDR3 is 13 residues. Germline CDR1 is SGHAT and CDR2 is FQNNGV. V was pared by 1 base and J by 9 bases, with 10 bases between. The CDR3 is CASSLVSGREQFF. The DNA for the CDR3 is TGTGCCAGCAGCTTAGTATCAGGGCGTGAGCAGTTCTTC.

The genes are TRBV2 and TRBJ2-3, with 10 bases fitting TRBD2. CDR1 and CDR2 (germline): SNHLY, FYNNEI. The CDR3 loop spans 16 amino acids. Unmatched junction bases numbered 6, after V lost 6 bases and J lost 0 bases. The chain's CDR3 is CASRKMTSGSTDTQYF. The CDR3 DNA is TGTGCCAGCAGAAAAATGACTAGCGGGAGCACAGATACGCAGTATTTT.

The chain couples TRBV14 to TRBJ2-5; 10 nucleotides align to TRBD2. With V trimmed by 0 bases and J by 3 bases, 13 bases remained unmatched. The CDR3 loop spans 19 amino acids. Germline CDR1 and CDR2: SGHDN and FVKESK. CDR3 bases: TGTGCCAGCAGCCAAGAGGGGCTAGGGACTAGCGTTGAAGAAGAGACCCAGTACTTC. It specifies CASSQEGLGTSVEEETQYF.

This clone was picked up one time. The chain recombines TRBV30 with TRBJ2-1, with 11 bases matching TRBD2. CDR3 size: 16 residues. V shed 0 bases, J shed 7 bases, and the junction held 8 bases outside the gene matches. The V gene's germline CDR1 is GTSNPN and CDR2 SVGIG (reference sequence). CDR3 DNA sequence: TGTGCCTGGAGTGTAAGGGTTAGCGGGAGGGGAAATGAGCAGTTCTTC. This sequence encodes CAWSVRVSGRGNEQFF.

The gene calls are TRBV2 and TRBJ2-7, with unresolved D. Per the germline V gene, CDR1 is SNHLY and CDR2 is FYNNEI. This CDR3 is 13 amino acids long. Trimming shortened V by 2 bases and J by 6 bases, and 11 bases separated the two germline ends. CDR3 sequence (DNA): TGTGCCAGCAGTGAATCCGGATCGGGCGAGCAGTACTTC. This sequence encodes CASSESGSGEQYF.

This chain uses TRBV6-1 with TRBJ2-1, with a possible D match to TRBD1 (5 bases). The CDR3 consists of 15 residues. Germline CDR1 reads MNHNS; CDR2 reads SASEGT. V was shortened by 3 bases and J by 9 bases, with 18 bases between the two germline ends. The CDR3 reads CASSDWQGKDTEQFF. CDR3 in DNA: TGTGCCAGCAGTGATTGGCAGGGAAAGGATACTGAGCAGTTCTTC.

The rearrangement joins TRBV28 to TRBJ2-7, with 8 nucleotides matching TRBD1. The V gene's germline CDR1 is MDHEN and CDR2 SYDVKM. J was trimmed by 5 bases and V by 6 bases; bases with no gene match: 12. This CDR3 region has 15 residues. For the CDR3, the DNA is TGTGCCAGCAGATTGGGACCGGACAGGGACAACGAGCAGTACTTC. Translating it yields CASRLGPDRDNEQYF.

This clone appeared a few times. This rearrangement joins TRBV27 to TRBJ1-2; no firm D call. Trimming cost V 6 bases and J 0 bases, with 11 bases left between them. The CDR3 runs 14 residues. Germline V gene data show CDR1 as MNHEY and CDR2 as SMNVEV (reference sequence). DNA for the CDR3: TGTGCCAGCAGGATGAGTGGGTCTAACTATGGCTACACCTTC. Its translation: CASRMSGSNYGYTF.

This chain uses TRBV4-1 with TRBJ2-7; 7 positions agree with TRBD2. The germline CDR1 and CDR2 sequences are MGHRA and YSYEKL. CDR3 length equals 13 residues. After removal of 3 bases from V and 6 bases from J, the junction contained 5 bases not matched to a gene. For the CDR3, the DNA is TGCGCCAGCAGCCAGGAGCGGGGACGCGAGCAGTACTTC. This gives the protein CASSQERGREQYF.

Regarding this clone: Other DNA sequences in the same sample also yield this CDR3. The chain recombines TRBV27 with TRBJ2-4; D not certain. V shed 3 bases and J shed 1 base, with 7 bases lying between them. Per the germline V gene, CDR1 is MNHEY and CDR2 is SMNVEV (reference sequence). The length of the CDR3 is 14 residues. The CDR3, as DNA: TGTGCCAGCAGTTTTGTTGGGGCCAAAAACATTCAGTACTTC. This gives the protein CASSFVGAKNIQYF.

J is TRBJ2-5 and V is TRBV4-1, with 9 positions matching TRBD2. Trimming took 1 base from V and 1 from J; bases not matched to a gene: 1. The V gene's germline CDR1 is MGHRA and CDR2 YSYEKL. This CDR3 region has 15 residues. Written as DNA, the CDR3 is TGCGCCAGCAGCCAAGGGCGGGAGGGCCAAGAGACCCAGTACTTC. It is translated as CASSQGREGQETQYF.

This clone was observed once. This sequence joins TRBV19 and TRBJ2-3; 14 bases match TRBD2. Germline values: CDR1 LNHDA, CDR2 SQIVND (reference sequence). With V trimmed by 6 bases and J by 0 bases, 2 bases remained unmatched. CDR3 length equals 16 residues. CDR3 DNA sequence: TGTGCCAGTAGCGGACTAGCGGGAGGAAGCACAGATACGCAGTATTTT. This sequence encodes CASSGLAGGSTDTQYF.

This rearrangement joins TRBV27 to TRBJ2-5; D perhaps matches TRBD2 (5 bases). Trimming left V 0 bases short and J 0 bases short, with 8 bases between. This CDR3 spans 15 amino acids. CDR1 and CDR2 from the germline V gene are MNHEY and SMNVEV (reference sequence). CDR3 sequence: CASSLSSGNQETQYF. CDR3 DNA sequence: TGTGCCAGCAGTTTATCCTCGGGGAACCAAGAGACCCAGTACTTC.

The V gene is TRBV4-2, the J gene TRBJ1-4; TRBD1 aligns across 7 bases. Per germline, CDR1 LGHNA and CDR2 YNFKEQ. This CDR3 has 18 residues. Losses at the gene ends were 1 base for V and 5 bases for J; bases not matched to a gene: 13. The CDR3 region has the DNA TGTGCCAGCAGCCAAGGGAGGCAGGGGGAGCTCGAAAATGAAAAACTGTTTTTT. Its translation is CASSQGRQGELENEKLFF.

CDR3 sequence (DNA): TGTGCCAGCCTCAGGCGGGGATCTTCCTACAATGAGCAGTTCTTC. Translated, it gives CASLRRGSSYNEQFF. V is TRBV7-2 and J is TRBJ2-1; tentatively, D is TRBD2 (6 bases). Trimming took 8 bases from V and 1 from J, leaving 15 bases between them. CDR3 length equals 15 residues. Germline V gene lookup returns CDR1 SGHTA and CDR2 FQGNSA.

The genes are TRBV28 and TRBJ2-3, with D unclear. This CDR3 has 15 amino acids. From germline, CDR1 is MDHEN and CDR2 SYDVKM. Trimming took off 6 bases at V and 3 bases at J, with 16 bases between the two ends. The chain's CDR3 is CASSLGDGGTDTQYF. CDR3 nucleotides: TGTGCCAGCAGCTTGGGCGACGGTGGGACAGATACGCAGTATTTT.